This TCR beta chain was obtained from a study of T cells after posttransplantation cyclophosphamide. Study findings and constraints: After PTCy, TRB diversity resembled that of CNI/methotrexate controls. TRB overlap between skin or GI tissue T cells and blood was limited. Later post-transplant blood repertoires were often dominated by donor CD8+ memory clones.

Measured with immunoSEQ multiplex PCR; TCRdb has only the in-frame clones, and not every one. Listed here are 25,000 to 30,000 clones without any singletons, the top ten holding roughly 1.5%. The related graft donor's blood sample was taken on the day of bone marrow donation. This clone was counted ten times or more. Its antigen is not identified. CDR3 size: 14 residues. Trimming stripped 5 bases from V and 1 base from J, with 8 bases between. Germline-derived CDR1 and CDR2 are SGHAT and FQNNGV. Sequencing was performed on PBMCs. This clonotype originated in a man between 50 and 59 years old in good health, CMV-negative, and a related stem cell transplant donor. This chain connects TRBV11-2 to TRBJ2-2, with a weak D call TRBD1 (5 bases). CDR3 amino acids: CASSTGGNTGELFF. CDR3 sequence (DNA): TGTGCCAGCAGCACAGGTGGGAACACCGGGGAGCTGTTTTTT.